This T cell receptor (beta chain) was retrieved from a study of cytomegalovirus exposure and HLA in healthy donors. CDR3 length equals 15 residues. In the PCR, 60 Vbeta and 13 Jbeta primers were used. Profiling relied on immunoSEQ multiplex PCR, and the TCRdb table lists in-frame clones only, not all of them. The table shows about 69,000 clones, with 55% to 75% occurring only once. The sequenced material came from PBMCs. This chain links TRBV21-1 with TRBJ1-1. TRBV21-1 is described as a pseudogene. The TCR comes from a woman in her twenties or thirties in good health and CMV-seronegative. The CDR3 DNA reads TGTGCCAGCAGCGGTCTGAGGGCGACGAACACTGAAGCTTTCTTT. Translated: CASSGLRATNTEAFF.